The rows below give T cell receptor beta chains drawn from one sample of a study of monozygotic twins with inflammatory bowel disease. Each CDR3 protein gets one entry in TCRdb, which reprocessed the 5' RACE reads and gives no DNA. This sample lists over 110,000 distinct CDR3 sequences; its ten largest clones have 2.4%. Sequenced input: blood. All receptors come from a human donor with ulcerative colitis or Crohn's disease, or a healthy co-twin of an affected twin (not recorded which). The CDR3 runs from the conserved cysteine through the conserved F or W.

J: TRBJ2-7; V: TRBV29-1; CDR3: CSVESTGTVTYEQYF
J: TRBJ2-1; V: TRBV19; CDR3: CASSIAGGGYNEQFF
J: TRBJ2-2; V: TRBV5-5; CDR3: CASSPKGNPGELFF
J: TRBJ1-2; V: TRBV18; CDR3: CASSPSGTARGYTF
J: TRBJ2-3; V: TRBV7-2; CDR3: CASSPQDIRTDTQYF
J: TRBJ2-2; V: TRBV5-1; CDR3: CASKVPGANTGELFF
J: TRBJ2-5; V: TRBV12-3/TRBV12-4; CDR3: CASSAQLAVTETQYF
J: TRBJ1-4; V: TRBV7-9; CDR3: CASSNYRAATNEKLFF
J: TRBJ2-2; V: TRBV12-3/TRBV12-4; CDR3: CASPDPGFSGELFF
J: TRBJ1-5; V: TRBV11-2; CDR3: CASSPGTGGQGQPQHF
J: TRBJ1-6; V: TRBV2; CDR3: CASSVTYNSPLHF
J: TRBJ1-1; V: TRBV6-5; CDR3: CASSSGQGFLVTEAFF
J: TRBJ2-3; V: TRBV20-1; CDR3: CSARDLRRGPRVETQYF
J: TRBJ2-3; V: TRBV9; CDR3: CASSVATGLSDTQYF
J: TRBJ1-1; V: TRBV19; CDR3: CASSTGKSTEAFF
J: TRBJ2-3; V: TRBV6-1; CDR3: CASSLAGGTDTQYF
J: TRBJ1-5; V: TRBV12-3/TRBV12-4; CDR3: CASSPQGARLNQPQHF
J: TRBJ1-5; V: TRBV15; CDR3: CATSSAGGWNQPQHF
J: TRBJ2-5; V: TRBV7-2; CDR3: CASSSSASGGMKTQYF
J: TRBJ1-5; V: TRBV4-1; CDR3: CASSQDTWTVISNQPQHF
J: TRBJ2-7; V: TRBV14; CDR3: CASSQVYRSYEQYF
J: TRBJ2-1; V: TRBV7-2; CDR3: CASSYPGQYNEQFF
J: TRBJ2-5; V: TRBV9; CDR3: CASSALSGDLQETQYF
J: TRBJ2-3; V: TRBV10-3; CDR3: CAIKSAGSTDTQYF
J: TRBJ2-1; V: TRBV12-3/TRBV12-4; CDR3: CASSLQDRGYNEQFF
J: TRBJ1-5; V: TRBV20-1; CDR3: CSARGGPTELTQHF
J: TRBJ2-3; V: TRBV5-4; CDR3: CASSLAGGVDTQYF
J: TRBJ2-5; V: TRBV6-1; CDR3: CASSPKGWRQETQYF
J: TRBJ1-2; V: TRBV2; CDR3: CASSLVTRRDNYGYTF
J: TRBJ2-1; V: TRBV11-3; CDR3: CASSWTGNSYNEQFF
J: TRBJ2-7; V: TRBV5-1; CDR3: CASSIGGGSLYEQYF
J: TRBJ1-5; V: TRBV20-1; CDR3: CSASPGTADNQPQHF
J: TRBJ2-3; V: TRBV2; CDR3: CASNLDTPLDTQYF
J: TRBJ2-2; V: TRBV10-3; CDR3: CAISGPLAGTTGELFF
J: TRBJ2-3; V: TRBV7-2; CDR3: CASSLVAPGGDTQYF
J: TRBJ2-5; V: TRBV12-3/TRBV12-4; CDR3: CASSLSRDRFRRGETQYF
J: TRBJ2-7; V: TRBV29-1; CDR3: CSAQALGDEQYF
J: TRBJ2-7; V: TRBV27; CDR3: CASSFSTGVEQYF
J: TRBJ2-3; V: TRBV6-2/TRBV6-3; CDR3: CASSYRGVRTDTQYF